These 8 T cell receptor beta chains were all obtained from the same sample, sequenced in a study of blood T cell repertoires in COVID-19. Data came from immunoSEQ multiplex PCR; TCRdb stores just in-frame clones and leaves some out. Among around 300,000 clones, roughly 86% were seen once, and the ten largest hold 0.8% to 1%. Sample: PBMCs or T cells enriched from blood (not recorded which). Receptors were obtained from a woman in her 30s who had recovered from COVID-19.

This sequence joins TRBV7-9 and TRBJ2-7, with a possible D match to TRBD1 (5 bases). This CDR3 comprises 15 residues. Deletions cut 0 bases from V and 6 bases from J, with 15 bases between. Germline values: CDR1 SEHNR, CDR2 FQNEAQ (reference sequence). This CDR3 reads CASSLAGAALPEQYF. The CDR3 region has the DNA TGTGCCAGCAGCTTAGCAGGGGCAGCCTTGCCCGAGCAGTACTTC.

The chain has TRBV7-9 and TRBJ1-1; D is ambiguous. The CDR3 length is 14 residues. V dropped 4 bases and J dropped 7 bases, with 16 bases sitting between them. CDR1 is SEHNR and CDR2 is FQNEAQ in the germline V gene (reference sequence). The CDR3 spells CASSWPGGNGEAFF. CDR3 DNA sequence: TGTGCCAGCAGCTGGCCGGGAGGGAACGGTGAAGCTTTCTTT.

The count of this clone is one. The chain links TRBV12-3 or TRBV12-4 to TRBJ2-5; weak D call: TRBD1 (6 bases). With 6 bases removed from V and 8 bases from J, the gap between germline ends came to 16 bases. This CDR3 spans 13 amino acids. In DNA, the CDR3 is TGTGCCAGCAGCCCCCGGGACACCGGTACCCAGTACTTC. Translating it yields CASSPRDTGTQYF.

CDR3 bases: TGCGCCAGCAGCCCCCACCGACAGGGAAGCACAGATACGCAGTATTTT. Amino acid sequence: CASSPHRQGSTDTQYF. V is TRBV5-1 and J is TRBJ2-3; 7 bases fit TRBD1. The CDR3 is 16 residues long. The V gene's germline CDR1 is SGHRS and CDR2 YFSETQ. The J segment lost 0 bases and the V segment lost 4 bases, leaving 8 bases of the junction unmatched.

V and J are TRBV11-3 and TRBJ2-5; D uncertain. The CDR3 consists of 11 residues. The V end lost 3 bases, the J end lost 4 bases, and 3 bases lay between the germline ends. Germline assignment: CDR1 SGHNT and CDR2 YENEEA. The CDR3 nucleotides are TGTGCCAGCAGCTTTCGAGAGACCCAGTACTTC. It codes for CASSFRETQYF.

The genes are TRBV19 and TRBJ2-7; D is unresolved. Per the germline V gene, CDR1 is LNHDA and CDR2 is SQIVND (reference sequence). The CDR3 spans 14 residues. V lost 7 bases and J 0 bases, leaving 13 bases between the germline ends. CDR3 sequence: CASTPPVYSYEQYF. The CDR3 DNA reads as TGTGCCAGTACCCCGCCTGTCTACTCCTACGAGCAGTACTTC.

The CDR3 DNA reads TGTGCCACCAGTGATCCTCAGGGGTTCGATGGCTACACCTTC. Amino acid sequence: CATSDPQGFDGYTF. The chain recombines TRBV24-1 with TRBJ1-2, with D tentatively TRBD1 (6 bases). Germline CDR1 KGHDR, CDR2 SFDVKD. The CDR3 totals 14 residues. Trimming removed 3 bases from V and 6 bases from J, with 13 bases in between.

This clone was observed once. The chain links TRBV20-1 to TRBJ2-1; D may be TRBD2 (6 bases). Germline V lookup: CDR1 DFQATT, CDR2 SNEGSKA (reference sequence). This CDR3 has 11 amino acids. The V end lost 6 bases, the J end lost 10 bases, and 13 bases lay between the germline ends. CDR3 sequence (DNA): TGCAGTGCCTGGGGCGGGGCGGAGCAGTTCTTC. It encodes CSAWGGAEQFF.